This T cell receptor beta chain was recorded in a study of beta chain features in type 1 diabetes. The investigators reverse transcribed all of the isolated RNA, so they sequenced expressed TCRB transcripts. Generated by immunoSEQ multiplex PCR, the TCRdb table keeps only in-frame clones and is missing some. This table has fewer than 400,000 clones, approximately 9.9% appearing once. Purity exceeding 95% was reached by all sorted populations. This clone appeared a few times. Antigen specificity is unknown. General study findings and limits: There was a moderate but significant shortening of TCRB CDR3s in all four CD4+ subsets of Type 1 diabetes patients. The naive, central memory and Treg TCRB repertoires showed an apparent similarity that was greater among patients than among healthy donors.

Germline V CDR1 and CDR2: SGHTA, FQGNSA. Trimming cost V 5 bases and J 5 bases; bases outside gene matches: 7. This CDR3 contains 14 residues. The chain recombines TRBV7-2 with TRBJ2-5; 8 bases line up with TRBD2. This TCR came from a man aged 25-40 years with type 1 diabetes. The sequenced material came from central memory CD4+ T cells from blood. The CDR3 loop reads CASSVRLAMETQYF. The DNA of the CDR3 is TGTGCCAGCAGCGTCCGACTAGCGATGGAGACCCAGTACTTC.